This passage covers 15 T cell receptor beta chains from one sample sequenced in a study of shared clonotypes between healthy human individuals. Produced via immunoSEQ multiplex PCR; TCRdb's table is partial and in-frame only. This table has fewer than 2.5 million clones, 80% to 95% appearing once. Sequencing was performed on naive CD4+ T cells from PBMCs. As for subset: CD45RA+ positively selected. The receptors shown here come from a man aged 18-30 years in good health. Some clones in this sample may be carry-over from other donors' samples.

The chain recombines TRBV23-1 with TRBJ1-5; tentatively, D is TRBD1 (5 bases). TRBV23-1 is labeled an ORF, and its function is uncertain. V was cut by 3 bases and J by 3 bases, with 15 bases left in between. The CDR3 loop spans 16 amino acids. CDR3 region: CASSQPEDSPNQPQHF. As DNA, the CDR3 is TGCGCCAGCAGTCAGCCCGAAGACAGTCCCAATCAGCCCCAGCATTTT.

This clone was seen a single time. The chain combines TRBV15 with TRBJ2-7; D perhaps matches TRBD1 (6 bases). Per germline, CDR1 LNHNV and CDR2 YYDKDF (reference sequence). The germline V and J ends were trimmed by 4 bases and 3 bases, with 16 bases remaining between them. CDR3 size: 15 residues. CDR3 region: CATSTPRGRVYEQYF. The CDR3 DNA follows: TGTGCCACCAGCACCCCCAGGGGTCGGGTCTACGAGCAGTACTTC.

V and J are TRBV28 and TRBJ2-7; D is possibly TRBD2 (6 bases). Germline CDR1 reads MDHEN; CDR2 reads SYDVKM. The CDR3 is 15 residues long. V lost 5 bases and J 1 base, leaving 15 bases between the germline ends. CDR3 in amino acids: CASSIHAAGSYEQYF. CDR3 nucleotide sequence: TGTGCCAGCAGTATCCATGCTGCGGGATCCTACGAGCAGTACTTC.

CDR3 protein: CASSYDTGGNIQYF. As DNA, the CDR3 is TGTGCCAGCAGTTACGATACAGGGGGAAACATTCAGTACTTC. J is TRBJ2-4 and V is TRBV6-5; 8 nucleotides align to TRBD1. This CDR3 has 14 amino acids. Unmatched junction bases numbered 3, after V lost 2 bases and J lost 6 bases. The germline V gene encodes CDR1 MNHEY and CDR2 SVGAGI.

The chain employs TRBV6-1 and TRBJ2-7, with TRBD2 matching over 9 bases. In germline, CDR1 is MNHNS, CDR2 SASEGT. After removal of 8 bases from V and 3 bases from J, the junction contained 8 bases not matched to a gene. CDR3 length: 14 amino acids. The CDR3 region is CASVLAGLNYEQYF. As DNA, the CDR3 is TGTGCCAGCGTTCTAGCGGGACTAAACTACGAGCAGTACTTC.

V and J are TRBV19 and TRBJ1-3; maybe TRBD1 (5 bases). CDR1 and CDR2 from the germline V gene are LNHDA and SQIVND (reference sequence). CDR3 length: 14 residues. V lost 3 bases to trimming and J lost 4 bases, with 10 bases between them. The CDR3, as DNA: TGTGCCAGTAGTATCCGCAGGGACGGAAACACCATATATTTT. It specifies CASSIRRDGNTIYF.

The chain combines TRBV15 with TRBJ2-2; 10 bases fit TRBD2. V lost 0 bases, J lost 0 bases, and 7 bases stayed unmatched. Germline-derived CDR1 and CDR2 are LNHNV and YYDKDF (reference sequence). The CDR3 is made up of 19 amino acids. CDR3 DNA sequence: TGTGCCACCAGCAGAGATCCCCCTGGGACTAGCGCGAACACCGGGGAGCTGTTTTTT. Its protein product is CATSRDPPGTSANTGELFF.

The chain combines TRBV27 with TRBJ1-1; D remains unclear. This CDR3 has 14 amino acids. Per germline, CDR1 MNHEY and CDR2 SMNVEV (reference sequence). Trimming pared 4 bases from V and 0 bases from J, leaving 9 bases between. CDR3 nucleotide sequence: TGTGCCAGCAGTTATTTGGGCCTGAACACTGAAGCTTTCTTT. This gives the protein CASSYLGLNTEAFF.

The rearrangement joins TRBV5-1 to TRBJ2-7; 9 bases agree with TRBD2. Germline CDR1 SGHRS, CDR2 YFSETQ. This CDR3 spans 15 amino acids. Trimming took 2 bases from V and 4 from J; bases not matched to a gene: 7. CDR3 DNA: TGCGCCAGCAGCTTATATACTAGCGGGTCTTACGAGCAGTACTTC. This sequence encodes CASSLYTSGSYEQYF.

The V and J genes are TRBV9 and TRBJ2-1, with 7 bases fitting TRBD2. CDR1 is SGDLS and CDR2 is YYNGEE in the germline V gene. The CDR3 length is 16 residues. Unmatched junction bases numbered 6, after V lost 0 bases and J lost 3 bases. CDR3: CASSVARWGGYNEQFF. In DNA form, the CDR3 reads TGTGCCAGCAGCGTAGCTCGTTGGGGGGGCTACAATGAGCAGTTCTTC.

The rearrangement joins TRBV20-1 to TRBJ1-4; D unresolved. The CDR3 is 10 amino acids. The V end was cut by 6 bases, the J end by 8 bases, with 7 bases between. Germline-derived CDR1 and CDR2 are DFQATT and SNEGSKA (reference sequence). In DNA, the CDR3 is TGCAGTGCCCTGCACGAAAAACTGTTTTTT. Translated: CSALHEKLFF.

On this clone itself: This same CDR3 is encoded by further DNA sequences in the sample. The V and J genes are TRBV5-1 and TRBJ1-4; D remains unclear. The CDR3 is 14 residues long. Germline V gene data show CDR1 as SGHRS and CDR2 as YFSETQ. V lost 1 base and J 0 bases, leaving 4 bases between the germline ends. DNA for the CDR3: TGCGCCAGCAGCTTGAGGTCAACTAATGAAAAACTGTTTTTT. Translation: CASSLRSTNEKLFF.

The CDR3 DNA reads as TGCGCCAGCAGCCCTGATAGCGGGAGGCCAACCGAGCAGTTCTTC. Translation gives CASSPDSGRPTEQFF. V is TRBV5-1 and J is TRBJ2-1, with 10 positions matching TRBD2. The CDR3 extends over 15 amino acids. V dropped 4 bases and J dropped 10; count of bases not matched to a gene: 11. The germline V gene encodes CDR1 SGHRS and CDR2 YFSETQ.

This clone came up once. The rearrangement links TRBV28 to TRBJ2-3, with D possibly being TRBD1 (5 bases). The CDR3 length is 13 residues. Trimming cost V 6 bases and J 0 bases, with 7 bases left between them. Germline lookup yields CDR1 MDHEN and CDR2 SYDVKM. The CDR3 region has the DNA TGTGCCAGCAGCAGGGCTAGCACAGATACGCAGTATTTT. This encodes CASSRASTDTQYF.

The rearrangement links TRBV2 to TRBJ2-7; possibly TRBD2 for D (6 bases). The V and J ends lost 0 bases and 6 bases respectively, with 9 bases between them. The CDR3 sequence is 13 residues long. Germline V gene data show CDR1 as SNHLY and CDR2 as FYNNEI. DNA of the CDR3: TGTGCCAGCAGTGAAGCGGGGGGAATCGAGCAGTACTTC. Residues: CASSEAGGIEQYF.